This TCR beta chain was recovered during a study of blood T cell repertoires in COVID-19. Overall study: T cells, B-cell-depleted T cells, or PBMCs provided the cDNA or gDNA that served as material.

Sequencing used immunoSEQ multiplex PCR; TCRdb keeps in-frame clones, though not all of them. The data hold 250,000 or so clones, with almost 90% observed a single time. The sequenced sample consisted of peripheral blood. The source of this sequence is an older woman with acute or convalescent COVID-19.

CDR3 DNA sequence: TGTGCCAGCTCAGGGGACAGGGGGCAAGAGACCCAGTACTTC. Translating gives CASSGDRGQETQYF. The chain carries TRBV18 and TRBJ2-5; 11 positions agree with TRBD1. The V gene's germline CDR1 is KGHSH and CDR2 LQKENI. After removal of 5 bases from V and 2 bases from J, the junction contained 1 base not matched to a gene. The CDR3 consists of 14 residues.